Shown below are 27 T cell receptor beta chains from a single sample sequenced in a study of cytomegalovirus exposure and HLA in healthy donors. Primers included in the PCR were 60 Vbeta and 13 Jbeta primers. This table comes from immunoSEQ multiplex PCR, and its TCRdb copy is limited to in-frame clones, with some not included. The data hold 130,000 to 150,000 clones, with about four fifths observed a single time. Sequenced sample: PBMCs. Receptor source: a woman aged 40 to 50 in good health and CMV-seropositive.

The rearrangement joins TRBV6-5 to TRBJ2-7; 7 positions agree with TRBD2. Germline V gene lookup returns CDR1 MNHEY and CDR2 SVGAGI. The CDR3 spans 15 residues. The J segment lost 1 base and the V segment lost 0 bases, leaving 3 bases of the junction unmatched. CDR3 in amino acids: CASSYSPSGSYEQYF. The CDR3 region has the DNA TGTGCCAGCAGTTACTCTCCTAGCGGTTCCTACGAGCAGTACTTC.

In this sample, this clone turned up once. This chain joins TRBV28 and TRBJ1-2, with D unresolved. Trimming stripped 6 bases from V and 6 bases from J, with 17 bases between. This CDR3 is built from 14 residues. Germline V gene data show CDR1 as MDHEN and CDR2 as SYDVKM. Here the CDR3 reads CASRPAPARNGYTF. As DNA, the CDR3 is TGTGCCAGCAGACCTGCCCCTGCTAGGAATGGCTACACCTTC.

This chain connects TRBV19 to TRBJ2-7, with D possibly being TRBD2 (5 bases). In germline, CDR1 is LNHDA, CDR2 SQIVND (reference sequence). The CDR3 is 16 residues long. V was cut by 3 bases and J by 7 bases, with 22 bases left in between. The CDR3 coding sequence is TGTGCCAGTAGTATCCCCTCTCTAGGGAGCGGTGGAGAGCAGTACTTC. This codes for CASSIPSLGSGGEQYF.

The chain is built from TRBV10-1 and TRBJ2-3; 7 nucleotides match TRBD2. Germline V gene data show CDR1 as WNHNN and CDR2 as SYGVQD (reference sequence). The V gene end was trimmed by 0 bases and the J gene end by 9 bases; junction bases not matched to a gene: 6. The CDR3 contains 14 residues. The CDR3 bases are TGCGCCAGCAGTGAGTCGAATGGGGGGGGGACGCAGTATTTT. Its translation: CASSESNGGGTQYF.

In this sample, this clone turned up a few times. V is TRBV7-9 and J is TRBJ1-1; maybe TRBD1 (6 bases). Trimming cost V 5 bases and J 10 bases, with 14 bases left between them. CDR3 size: 12 residues. Germline lookup yields CDR1 SEHNR and CDR2 FQNEAQ (reference sequence). The CDR3 nucleotides are TGTGCCAGCAGCCAGGAGTCCAGGGGAGCTTTCTTT. Protein sequence: CASSQESRGAFF. The full variable domain, with the rest looked up from reference TRBV7-9 and TRBJ1-1, is DTGVSQNPRHKITKRGQNVTFRCDPISEHNRLYWYRQTLGQGPEFLTYFQNEAQLEKSRLLSDRFSAERPKGSFSTLEIQRTEQGDSAMYLCASSQESRGAFFGQGTRLTVV.

The count of this clone is one. Here the CDR3 reads CASSEGQGYEQYF. The CDR3 DNA sequence: TGTGCCAGCAGCGAAGGACAGGGTTACGAGCAGTACTTC. V and J are TRBV9 and TRBJ2-7, with 8 bases fitting TRBD1. The CDR3 spans 13 residues. V lost 3 bases and J lost 4; bases outside the gene matches: 3. The germline V gene has CDR1 SGDLS and CDR2 YYNGEE.

This clone appeared once. V and J are TRBV5-1 and TRBJ2-1, with D possibly being TRBD1 (7 bases). Germline loops: CDR1 SGHRS, CDR2 YFSETQ. V was pared by 2 bases and J by 8 bases, with 20 bases between. The CDR3 has 16 amino acids. The DNA of the CDR3 is TGCGCCAGCAGCTTATTACCAGGGGGACTTAGCGATGAGCAGTTCTTC. It yields the protein CASSLLPGGLSDEQFF.

CDR3 loop: CASSLWSSEQYF. The CDR3 bases are TGTGCCAGCAGCTTATGGTCGAGCGAGCAGTACTTC. This chain links TRBV7-8 with TRBJ2-7; no clear D gene. The V end lost 2 bases, the J end lost 6 bases, and 8 bases lay between the germline ends. The germline V gene has CDR1 SGHVS and CDR2 FQNEAQ. This CDR3 spans 12 amino acids.

This clone was observed a single time. This sequence joins TRBV9 and TRBJ1-2; a weak D match, TRBD1 (5 bases). Germline CDR1 SGDLS, CDR2 YYNGEE. The CDR3 spans 15 residues. Trimming took off 3 bases at V and 5 bases at J, with 17 bases between the two ends. The CDR3 loop is CASSARAGTDYGYTF. The DNA for the CDR3 is TGTGCCAGCAGCGCCCGAGCCGGGACTGATTATGGCTACACCTTC.

The rearrangement joins TRBV27 to TRBJ1-4, with TRBD1 matching 7 bases. V trimming: 6 bases; J trimming: 6 bases; junction bases outside the gene matches: 10. This CDR3 region has 15 residues. CDR1 is MNHEY, CDR2 SMNVEV, per germline (reference sequence). The CDR3 nucleotides read TGTGCCAGCAGAAATACAGGGGCGGCGTATGAAAAACTGTTTTTT. Amino acids: CASRNTGAAYEKLFF.

The genes are TRBV7-8 and TRBJ1-1, with 8 bases aligning to TRBD1. The CDR3 spans 17 residues. The germline gives CDR1 SGHVS, CDR2 FQNEAQ. The V gene end was trimmed by 1 base and the J gene end by 6 bases; junction bases not matched to a gene: 13. In nucleotides, the CDR3 is TGTGCCAGCAGCTTAGGGCTTGGAGGGGACAGGAGATCTGAAGCTTTCTTT. Its protein product is CASSLGLGGDRRSEAFF.

The chain joins TRBV7-9 to TRBJ1-4; weak D call: TRBD1 (5 bases). The germline V gene encodes CDR1 SEHNR and CDR2 FQNEAQ (reference sequence). The CDR3 loop spans 13 amino acids. Trimming pared 6 bases from V and 7 bases from J, leaving 12 bases between. The CDR3 nucleotides are TGTGCCAGCAGTCGGGGGGAAAGTGAAAAACTGTTTTTT. Translating gives CASSRGESEKLFF.

This clone was seen more than once but under ten times. The V call is TRBV27, the J call TRBJ2-2; TRBD2 aligns across 7 bases. Germline V CDR1 and CDR2: MNHEY, SMNVEV (reference sequence). V was pared by 6 bases and J by 1 base, with 5 bases of the junction left unmatched. The CDR3 is made up of 15 amino acids. The CDR3 DNA is TGTGCCAGCAGCCCAGGGACTATGAACACCGGGGAGCTGTTTTTT. The encoded protein is CASSPGTMNTGELFF.

The chain recombines TRBV6-1 with TRBJ1-1; 7 bases are shared with TRBD1. This CDR3 is 15 amino acids long. The junction had 5 bases not matched to a gene; V was cut back by 4 bases and J by 0 bases. Germline CDR1 reads MNHNS; CDR2 reads SASEGT. CDR3 sequence reads: CASSVQGQLNTEAFF. As DNA, the CDR3 is TGTGCCAGCAGTGTTCAGGGACAGTTGAACACTGAAGCTTTCTTT.

The chain joins TRBV7-8 to TRBJ1-3, with D maybe TRBD1 (5 bases). Trimming took off 5 bases at V and 0 bases at J, with 14 bases between the two ends. Germline CDR1 is SGHVS and CDR2 is FQNEAQ. This CDR3 is built from 16 residues. This chain's CDR3 is CASSPTPTVSGNTIYF. In DNA, the CDR3 is TGTGCCAGCAGCCCCACCCCGACAGTCTCTGGAAACACCATATATTTT.

The chain carries TRBV15 and TRBJ2-4; 7 nucleotides agree with TRBD2. This CDR3 comprises 19 residues. Germline V gene lookup returns CDR1 LNHNV and CDR2 YYDKDF (reference sequence). V was pared by 1 base and J by 0 bases, with 12 bases of the junction left unmatched. The CDR3 here is CATSRGAGSGSLAKNIQYF. The DNA of the CDR3 is TGTGCCACCAGCAGAGGAGCGGGTAGCGGGTCGTTAGCCAAAAACATTCAGTACTTC.

The V call is TRBV7-9, the J call TRBJ1-5; weak D call: TRBD1 (5 bases). CDR1 and CDR2 from the germline V gene are SEHNR and FQNEAQ (reference sequence). The length of the CDR3 is 16 residues. V shed 5 bases and J shed 4 bases, with 18 bases lying between them. In DNA, the CDR3 is TGTGCCAGCAGCAGTAATGGGGGGGTAGGGAATCAGCCCCAGCATTTT. As protein: CASSSNGGVGNQPQHF.

Comments on this clone: At one boundary the junction diverges from the germline segment, which might be a read error. The chain joins TRBV7-9 to TRBJ2-7; TRBD2 might be the D (7 bases). Germline V gene sequence: CDR1 SEHNR, CDR2 FQNEAQ (reference sequence). This CDR3 region has 13 residues. The CDR3 here is CSSGRGGADEQYF. The CDR3 coding sequence is TGTTCCAGCGGTCGTGGGGGGGCCGACGAGCAGTACTTC.

V gene TRBV11-3 combines with J gene TRBJ2-7, with TRBD1 matching 8 bases. The V gene's germline CDR1 is SGHNT and CDR2 YENEEA. The CDR3 has 15 amino acids. After removal of 5 bases from V and 3 bases from J, the junction contained 9 bases not matched to a gene. Here the CDR3 reads CASSGGQGPGYEQYF. CDR3 in DNA: TGTGCCAGCAGCGGCGGACAGGGACCCGGCTACGAGCAGTACTTC.

The V and J genes are TRBV28 and TRBJ2-2; tentative D call: TRBD2 (5 bases). Trimming shortened V by 3 bases and J by 5 bases, and 7 bases separated the two germline ends. The germline V gene has CDR1 MDHEN and CDR2 SYDVKM. The CDR3 has 13 residues. DNA of the CDR3: TGTGCCAGCAGTTTTTCGGGGACCGGGGAGCTGTTTTTT. Protein sequence: CASSFSGTGELFF. Complete variable domain (other parts from reference TRBV28 and TRBJ2-2): DVKVTQSSRYLVKRTGEKVFLECVQDMDHENMFWYRQDPGLGLRLIYFSYDVKMKEKGDIPEGYSVSREKKERFSLILESASTNQTSMYLCASSFSGTGELFFGEGSRLTVL.

Concerning this clone itself: One end of the junction varies from germline; a read error may be responsible. V usage is TRBV7-2 and J usage is TRBJ1-1, with D possibly being TRBD1 (6 bases). The CDR3 spans 14 residues. Germline values: CDR1 SGHTA, CDR2 FQGNSA. The CDR3 DNA reads TGTGCCAGCAGTTCGCTGACAGGACCCACTGAAGCTTTATTT. This translates into CASSSLTGPTEALF.

This chain links TRBV30 with TRBJ1-4, with D possibly being TRBD1 (5 bases). Germline V gene lookup returns CDR1 GTSNPN and CDR2 SVGIG (reference sequence). This CDR3 is built from 13 residues. V was clipped by 1 base and J by 8 bases, with 11 bases between them. CDR3 amino acids: CAWSGGGREKLFF. The CDR3 bases are TGTGCCTGGAGTGGGGGCGGCCGGGAAAAACTGTTTTTT. Full variable domain (remainder filled in from reference TRBV30 and TRBJ1-4): SQTIHQWPATLVQPVGSPLSLECTVEGTSNPNLYWYRQAAGRGLQLLFYSVGIGQISSEVPQNLSASRPQDRQFILSSKKLLLSDSGFYLCAWSGGGREKLFFGSGTQLSVL.

The chain combines TRBV7-7 with TRBJ2-2; possibly TRBD1 for D (5 bases). Trimming left V 4 bases short and J 5 bases short, with 20 bases between. The CDR3 loop spans 17 amino acids. Looked up from germline, CDR1 is SSHAT and CDR2 is FNYEAQ (reference sequence). CDR3 nucleotides: TGTGCCAGCAGCTCCCCTCAGGGAAGGCCAGGGACCGGGGAGCTGTTTTTT. The encoded protein is CASSSPQGRPGTGELFF. The full variable domain, its missing parts supplied by reference TRBV7-7 and TRBJ2-2, is GAGVSQSPRYKVTKRGQDVTLRCDPISSHATLYWYQQALGQGPEFLTYFNYEAQPDKSGLPSDRFSAERPEGSISTLTIQRTEQRDSAMYRCASSSPQGRPGTGELFFGEGSRLTVL.

This clone was recorded only once. The J gene is TRBJ1-1, the V gene TRBV6-1; D might be TRBD1 (5 bases). CDR1 MNHNS and CDR2 SASEGT come from the germline V gene. The CDR3 is made up of 15 amino acids. With 6 bases removed from V and 0 bases from J, the gap between germline ends came to 14 bases. The CDR3 coding sequence is TGTGCCAGCAGGGGGGGGACGGTCATGAACACTGAAGCTTTCTTT. Translated, it gives CASRGGTVMNTEAFF.

In its sample, this clone is medium-sized. The chain combines TRBV7-3 with TRBJ2-3; TRBD2 matches 13 bases. The CDR3 is 18 amino acids. The V gene end was trimmed by 5 bases and the J gene end by 5 bases; junction bases not matched to a gene: 13. The germline V gene has CDR1 SGHTA and CDR2 FQGTGA. In DNA, the CDR3 is TGTGCCAGCAGCCCAGGATGGACTAGCGGGGGATTTAGAGATACGCAGTATTTT. Amino acids: CASSPGWTSGGFRDTQYF.

The genes are TRBV9 and TRBJ2-1, with D unclear. The ends were cut back, 2 bases at V and 6 bases at J, with 18 bases in the middle. Germline values: CDR1 SGDLS, CDR2 YYNGEE. There are 16 residues in the CDR3. CDR3 DNA: TGTGCCAGCAGCGTCCGCCCTCAAAGCGTGGGCAATGAGCAGTTCTTC. The encoded protein is CASSVRPQSVGNEQFF.

CDR3 DNA sequence: TGTGCCAGCAGCAAAGTCAGGCAGCGGGGGGCCAACACCGGGGAGCTGTTTTTT. Amino acids: CASSKVRQRGANTGELFF. J is TRBJ2-2 and V is TRBV21-1; TRBD2, as called in the table, went unchecked against the DNA. TRBV21-1 is a documented pseudogene. The CDR3 is made up of 18 amino acids.